This T cell receptor beta chain was found in a study of cytomegalovirus exposure and HLA in healthy donors. Notes on the study in general: For most TCR sequences rarity was the rule, although some public TCRs occurred in many donors. A list of 164 TCR beta chains associated with cytomegalovirus was given.

Measured with immunoSEQ multiplex PCR; TCRdb has only the in-frame clones, and not every one. The sample contains approximately 170,000 clones, 84% of which appear only once. A word on this clone: Its antigen is not identified.

The CDR3 covers 15 residues. Germline CDR1 SGHNT, CDR2 YYREEE (reference sequence). V gave up 0 bases and J gave up 0 bases, with 6 bases separating them. The rearrangement links TRBV5-4 to TRBJ1-4, with D hard to call. The sequenced material came from PBMCs. The clonotype comes from a young man in good health and CMV-seropositive. CDR3 DNA: TGTGCCAGCAGCTTGGGCGGTACAACTAATGAAAAACTGTTTTTT. Translating it yields CASSLGGTTNEKLFF.